A single sample gave rise to the 19 T cell receptor beta chains below, sequenced in a study of Ad26.COV2.S vaccination and SARS-CoV-2 variants. Indicated treatment: around 19 received Ad26.COV2.S at low or high dose, single or two shots; about five received placebo; per-sample allocation not given. Sampling took place 63 days after the first vaccine or placebo injection. Profiled with immunoSEQ multiplex PCR; TCRdb holds only in-frame clones, not every one. This table has 300,000 to 400,000 clones, more than 85% appearing once. The sequences come from peripheral blood, collected in a trial of Ad26.COV2.S vaccine versus placebo. All receptors come from a person aged 18 to 65 who received the Ad26.COV2.S COVID-19 vaccine or a placebo.

The rearrangement joins TRBV15 to TRBJ2-1; D tentatively fits TRBD1 or TRBD2 (5 bases each). Trimming took 2 bases from V and 5 from J, leaving 19 bases between them. This CDR3 spans 17 amino acids. The germline V gene encodes CDR1 LNHNV and CDR2 YYDKDF (reference sequence). CDR3 sequence (DNA): TGTGCCACCAGCAGAACAACTGGGACGGAGAGAGACAATGAGCAGTTCTTC. Amino acid sequence: CATSRTTGTERDNEQFF.

The genes are TRBV5-1 and TRBJ1-6; 12 bases agree with TRBD1. The CDR3 sequence is 15 residues long. J gave up 8 bases and V 4 bases, and 4 bases lay outside the gene matches. Per germline, CDR1 SGHRS and CDR2 YFSETQ. In nucleotides, the CDR3 is TGCGCCAGCAGCAGGGGACAGGGGGCAGATTCACCCCTCCACTTT. Protein: CASSRGQGADSPLHF.

V usage is TRBV5-1 and J usage is TRBJ2-5; D is possibly TRBD1 (7 bases). The germline gives CDR1 SGHRS, CDR2 YFSETQ. The CDR3 covers 15 residues. Trimming cost V 0 bases and J 1 base, with 10 bases left between them. CDR3 DNA sequence: TGCGCCAGCAGCTTGGCCAGGGGGGTCCAAGAGACCCAGTACTTC. Its protein is CASSLARGVQETQYF.

This chain links TRBV9 with TRBJ2-1; D is perhaps TRBD1 (6 bases). This CDR3 comprises 15 residues. V was trimmed by 4 bases and J by 0 bases, leaving 11 bases between them. Germline V gene data show CDR1 as SGDLS and CDR2 as YYNGEE. Here the CDR3 reads CASSPQGSSYNEQFF. In DNA form, the CDR3 reads TGTGCCAGCAGCCCACAGGGAAGCTCCTACAATGAGCAGTTCTTC.

The chain links TRBV7-2 to TRBJ1-4; the D gene is possibly TRBD1 (6 bases). The CDR3 contains 16 residues. With 2 bases removed from V and 4 bases from J, the gap between germline ends came to 14 bases. Germline values: CDR1 SGHTA, CDR2 FQGNSA. This chain's CDR3 is CASSLTATGYNEKLFF. The DNA for the CDR3 is TGTGCCAGCAGCTTAACAGCCACAGGGTATAATGAAAAACTGTTTTTT.

V usage is TRBV10-1 and J usage is TRBJ2-2; D not certain. V lost 4 bases to trimming and J lost 4 bases, with 7 bases between them. Germline V gives CDR1 WNHNN, CDR2 SYGVQD (reference sequence). This CDR3 contains 13 residues. The CDR3 loop reads CASSARTTGELFF. The CDR3 nucleotides are TGCGCCAGCAGTGCCAGGACCACCGGGGAGCTGTTTTTT.

This clone was picked up one time. This chain links TRBV19 with TRBJ2-3; 9 bases are a match to TRBD1. Per germline, CDR1 LNHDA and CDR2 SQIVND (reference sequence). This CDR3 contains 14 residues. V dropped 5 bases and J dropped 4; count of bases not matched to a gene: 4. The CDR3 here is CASSGTGIPDTQYF. The CDR3 DNA sequence: TGTGCCAGTAGTGGGACAGGGATCCCAGATACGCAGTATTTT.

The CDR3 nucleotides read TGTGCCAGCAGCCAATCAGGGGGTTACGAGCAGTACTTC. Its protein is CASSQSGGYEQYF. This sequence joins TRBV3-1 (or the pseudogene TRBV3-2) and TRBJ2-7; TRBD1 aligns across 7 bases. Germline CDR1 and CDR2: LGHDT and YNNKEL (reference sequence). CDR3 length equals 13 residues. The V segment lost 2 bases and the J segment 4 bases; nucleotides outside the gene matches: 2.

This clone was seen only a few times. The chain employs TRBV5-1 and TRBJ2-5; TRBD2 agrees at 7 bases. The CDR3 has 15 residues. Germline V gene data show CDR1 as SGHRS and CDR2 as YFSETQ. V was clipped by 3 bases and J by 5 bases; unmatched bases: 10. Written as DNA, the CDR3 is TGCGCCAGCAGCTCACCCTCGCGGGGGAGGGAGACCCAGTACTTC. This translates into CASSSPSRGRETQYF.

The J gene is TRBJ2-7, the V gene TRBV7-2; 7 bases line up with TRBD1. The CDR3 loop spans 13 amino acids. Germline V gene data show CDR1 as SGHTA and CDR2 as FQGNSA. With V trimmed by 1 base and J by 4 bases, 1 base remained unmatched. The CDR3 loop is CASSLGRGYEQYF. CDR3 sequence (DNA): TGTGCCAGCAGCTTAGGCAGGGGGTACGAGCAGTACTTC.

The rearrangement joins TRBV5-6 to TRBJ2-1, with TRBD2 matching over 9 bases. Germline-derived CDR1 and CDR2 are SGHDT and YYEEEE. The trim removed 4 bases at V and 4 bases at J, leaving 15 bases unmatched. There are 18 residues in the CDR3. The DNA of the CDR3 is TGTGCCAGCAGCCCGGGACTAGCACGGGAGGGAAGGTACAATGAGCAGTTCTTC. It is translated as CASSPGLAREGRYNEQFF.

Regarding this clone: This specimen includes other DNA sequences encoding the same CDR3. CDR3 in DNA: TGTGCCAGCAGTTTCGGAGGATCCTACGAGCAGTACTTC. Its protein is CASSFGGSYEQYF. The genes are TRBV28 and TRBJ2-7; D might be TRBD2 (5 bases). This CDR3 has 13 residues. Germline V gene sequence: CDR1 MDHEN, CDR2 SYDVKM. V was pared by 3 bases and J by 1 base, with 7 bases between. Using reference TRBV28 and TRBJ2-7 for the parts outside the CDR3, the full variable domain is DVKVTQSSRYLVKRTGEKVFLECVQDMDHENMFWYRQDPGLGLRLIYFSYDVKMKEKGDIPEGYSVSREKKERFSLILESASTNQTSMYLCASSFGGSYEQYFGPGTRLTVT.

The chain links TRBV7-9 to TRBJ2-3; D is unclear. The CDR3 contains 14 residues. V lost 8 bases and J lost 0, with 12 bases in between. Germline values: CDR1 SEHNR, CDR2 FQNEAQ (reference sequence). CDR3 loop: CASGRFASTDTQYF. Here the CDR3 DNA reads TGTGCCAGCGGGCGGTTCGCTAGCACAGATACGCAGTATTTT.

J is TRBJ2-5 and V is TRBV9, with D hard to call. The V gene's germline CDR1 is SGDLS and CDR2 YYNGEE. The CDR3 runs 16 residues. Trimming took off 5 bases at V and 2 bases at J, with 19 bases between the two ends. The CDR3 here is CASSARPIGSQETQYF. The CDR3 DNA reads TGTGCCAGCAGTGCCCGCCCGATCGGCAGTCAAGAGACCCAGTACTTC.

V usage is TRBV14 and J usage is TRBJ1-2; D unresolved. Germline CDR1 is SGHDN and CDR2 is FVKESK. CDR3 length equals 15 residues. Trimming cost V 1 base and J 0 bases, with 9 bases left between them. The DNA for the CDR3 is TGTGCCAGCAGCCAAGCGGCGGTTCCTAACTATGGCTACACCTTC. Protein sequence: CASSQAAVPNYGYTF. Full variable domain (missing parts from reference TRBV14 and TRBJ1-2): EAGVTQFPSHSVIEKGQTVTLRCDPISGHDNLYWYRRVMGKEIKFLLHFVKESKQDESGMPNNRFLAERTGGTYSTLKVQPAELEDSGVYFCASSQAAVPNYGYTFGSGTRLTVV.

This clone was seen only a few times. The rearrangement links TRBV5-1 to TRBJ2-2, with D perhaps TRBD2 (6 bases). From germline, CDR1 is SGHRS and CDR2 YFSETQ. The CDR3 runs 16 residues. The V end lost 7 bases, the J end lost 0 bases, and 16 bases lay between the germline ends. The CDR3 spells CASAPFGRANTGELFF. DNA of the CDR3: TGCGCCAGCGCCCCATTCGGGAGAGCGAACACCGGGGAGCTGTTTTTT. Complete variable domain (other parts from reference TRBV5-1 and TRBJ2-2): KAGVTQTPRYLIKTRGQQVTLSCSPISGHRSVSWYQQTPGQGLQFLFEYFSETQRNKGNFPGRFSGRQFSNSRSEMNVSTLELGDSALYLCASAPFGRANTGELFFGEGSRLTVL.

V gene TRBV6-5 combines with J gene TRBJ1-3; no clear D. CDR3 size: 15 residues. V dropped 7 bases and J dropped 0 bases, with 13 bases sitting between them. Germline loops: CDR1 MNHEY, CDR2 SVGAGI. The CDR3 DNA is TGTGCCAGCACCCCCTCGAGCGGCTCTGGAAACACCATATATTTT. It translates to CASTPSSGSGNTIYF.

CDR3 sequence reads: CASTLQYISYNEQFF. The CDR3 coding sequence is TGCGCCAGCACATTACAGTACATCTCCTACAATGAGCAGTTCTTC. The chain combines TRBV23-1 with TRBJ2-1; D is unclear. TRBV23-1 is flagged as an ORF with uncertain function. The CDR3 runs to 15 residues. Trimming stripped 7 bases from V and 0 bases from J, with 13 bases between.

V gene TRBV6-7 combines with J gene TRBJ1-4; TRBD1 agrees at 7 bases. TRBV6-7 is filed as an ORF, its function uncertain. Unmatched junction bases numbered 8, after V lost 5 bases and J lost 5 bases. There are 15 residues in the CDR3. The CDR3 protein is CASSTGTAKNEKLFF. CDR3 nucleotide sequence: TGTGCCAGCAGTACCGGGACAGCCAAGAATGAAAAACTGTTTTTT.